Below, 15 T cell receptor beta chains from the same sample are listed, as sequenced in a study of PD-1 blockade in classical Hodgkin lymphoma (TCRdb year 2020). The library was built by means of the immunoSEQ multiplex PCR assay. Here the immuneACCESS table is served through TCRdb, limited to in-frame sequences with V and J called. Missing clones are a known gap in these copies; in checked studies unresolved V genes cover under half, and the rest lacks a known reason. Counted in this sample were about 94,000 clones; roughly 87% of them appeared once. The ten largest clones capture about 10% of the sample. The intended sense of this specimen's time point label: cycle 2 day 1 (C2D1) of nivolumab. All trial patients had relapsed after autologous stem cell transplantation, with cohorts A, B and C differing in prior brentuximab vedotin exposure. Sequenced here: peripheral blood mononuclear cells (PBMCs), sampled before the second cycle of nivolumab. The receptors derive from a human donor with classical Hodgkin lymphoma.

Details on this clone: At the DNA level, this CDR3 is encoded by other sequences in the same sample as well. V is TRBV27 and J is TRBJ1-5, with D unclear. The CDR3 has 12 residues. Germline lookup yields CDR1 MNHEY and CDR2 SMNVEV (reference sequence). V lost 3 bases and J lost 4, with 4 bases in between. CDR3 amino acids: CASSFLNQPQHF. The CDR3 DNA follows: TGTGCCAGCAGTTTCCTGAATCAGCCCCAGCATTTT.

The CDR3 loop reads CASTTGVSSYEQYF. CDR3 DNA: TGTGCCAGCACAACAGGGGTAAGCTCCTACGAGCAGTACTTC. The V gene is TRBV6-1, the J gene TRBJ2-7; 7 bases align to TRBD1. V was pared by 7 bases and J by 0 bases, with 6 bases of the junction left unmatched. The CDR3 has 14 amino acids. The germline V gene encodes CDR1 MNHNS and CDR2 SASEGT.

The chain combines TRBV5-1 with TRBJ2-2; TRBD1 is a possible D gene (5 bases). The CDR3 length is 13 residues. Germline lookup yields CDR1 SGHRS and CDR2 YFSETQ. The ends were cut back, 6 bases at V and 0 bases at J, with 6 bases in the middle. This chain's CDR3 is CASKDTNTGELFF. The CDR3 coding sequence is TGCGCCAGCAAGGACACGAACACCGGGGAGCTGTTTTTT. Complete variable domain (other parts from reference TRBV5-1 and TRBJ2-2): KAGVTQTPRYLIKTRGQQVTLSCSPISGHRSVSWYQQTPGQGLQFLFEYFSETQRNKGNFPGRFSGRQFSNSRSEMNVSTLELGDSALYLCASKDTNTGELFFGEGSRLTVL.

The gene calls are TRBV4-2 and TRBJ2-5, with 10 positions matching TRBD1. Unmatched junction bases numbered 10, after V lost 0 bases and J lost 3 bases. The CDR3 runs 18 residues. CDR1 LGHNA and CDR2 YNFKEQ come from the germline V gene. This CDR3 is CASSQERDRGRGKETQYF. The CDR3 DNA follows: TGTGCCAGCAGCCAAGAACGAGACAGGGGGCGGGGTAAAGAGACCCAGTACTTC.

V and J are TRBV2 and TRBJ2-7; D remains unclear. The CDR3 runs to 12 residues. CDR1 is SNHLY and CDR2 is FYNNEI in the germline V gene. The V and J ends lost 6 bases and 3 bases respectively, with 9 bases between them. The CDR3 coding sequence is TGTGCCAGCAGAAATCTAGACTACGAGCAGTACTTC. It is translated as CASRNLDYEQYF. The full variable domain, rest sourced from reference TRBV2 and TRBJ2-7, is EPEVTQTPSHQVTQMGQEVILRCVPISNHLYFYWYRQILGQKVEFLVSFYNNEISEKSEIFDDQFSVERPDGSNFTLKIRSTKLEDSAMYFCASRNLDYEQYFGPGTRLTVT.

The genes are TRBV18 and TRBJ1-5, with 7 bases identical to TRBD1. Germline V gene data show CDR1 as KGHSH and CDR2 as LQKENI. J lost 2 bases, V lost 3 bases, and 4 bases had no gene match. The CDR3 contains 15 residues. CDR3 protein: CASSPQGGGNQPQHF. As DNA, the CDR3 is TGTGCCAGCTCACCGCAGGGGGGAGGCAATCAGCCCCAGCATTTT.

The CDR3 region is CASSLGGREYEQYF. CDR3 nucleotide sequence: TGCGCCAGCAGCTTGGGGGGCAGGGAGTACGAGCAGTACTTC. The rearrangement uses TRBV5-1 and TRBJ2-7, with D perhaps matching TRBD1 or TRBD2 (5 bases each). From germline, CDR1 is SGHRS and CDR2 YFSETQ. The CDR3 contains 14 residues. V dropped 0 bases and J dropped 4 bases, with 11 bases sitting between them.

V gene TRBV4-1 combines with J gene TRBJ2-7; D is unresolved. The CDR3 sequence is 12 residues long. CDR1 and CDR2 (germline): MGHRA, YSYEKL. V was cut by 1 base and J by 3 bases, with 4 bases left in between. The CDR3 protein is CASSQVGYEQYF. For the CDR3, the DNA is TGCGCCAGCAGCCAAGTTGGCTACGAGCAGTACTTC.

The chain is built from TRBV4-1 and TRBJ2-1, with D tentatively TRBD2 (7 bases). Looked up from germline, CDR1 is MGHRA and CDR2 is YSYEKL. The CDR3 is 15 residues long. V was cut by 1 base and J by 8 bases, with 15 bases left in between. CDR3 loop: CASSQVVGGRDEQFF. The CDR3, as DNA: TGCGCCAGCAGCCAAGTAGTGGGGGGGCGCGATGAGCAGTTCTTC.

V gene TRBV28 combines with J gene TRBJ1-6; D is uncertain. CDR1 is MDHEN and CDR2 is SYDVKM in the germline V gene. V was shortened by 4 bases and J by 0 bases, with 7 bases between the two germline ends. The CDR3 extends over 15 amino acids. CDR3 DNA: TGTGCCAGCAGTTCCCGCCGCTCCTATAATTCACCCCTCCACTTT. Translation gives CASSSRRSYNSPLHF.

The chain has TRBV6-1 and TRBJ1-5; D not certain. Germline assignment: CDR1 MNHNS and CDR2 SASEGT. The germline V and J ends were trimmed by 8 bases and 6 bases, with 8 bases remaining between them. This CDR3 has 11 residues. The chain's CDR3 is CASEEGQPQHF. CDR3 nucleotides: TGTGCCAGCGAGGAGGGTCAGCCCCAGCATTTT.

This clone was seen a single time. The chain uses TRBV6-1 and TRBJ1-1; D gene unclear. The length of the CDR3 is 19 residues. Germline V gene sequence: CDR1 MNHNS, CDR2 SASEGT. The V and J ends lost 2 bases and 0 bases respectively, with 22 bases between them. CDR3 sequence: CASSEFYDGRAHVNTEAFF. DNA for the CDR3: TGTGCCAGCAGTGAATTCTACGACGGGAGGGCCCATGTGAACACTGAAGCTTTCTTT.

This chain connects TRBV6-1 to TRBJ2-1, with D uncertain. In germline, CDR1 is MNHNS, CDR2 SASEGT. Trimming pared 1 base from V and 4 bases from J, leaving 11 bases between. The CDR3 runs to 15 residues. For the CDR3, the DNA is TGTGCCAGCAGTGAAGGGGTAACAGCGTACAATGAGCAGTTCTTC. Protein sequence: CASSEGVTAYNEQFF.

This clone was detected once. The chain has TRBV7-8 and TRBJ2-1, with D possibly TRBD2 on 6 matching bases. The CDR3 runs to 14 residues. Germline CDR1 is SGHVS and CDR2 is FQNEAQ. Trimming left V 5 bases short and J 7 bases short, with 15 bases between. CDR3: CASSLEGVSNEQFF. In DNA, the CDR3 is TGTGCCAGCAGCCTGGAGGGAGTTTCAAATGAGCAGTTCTTC.

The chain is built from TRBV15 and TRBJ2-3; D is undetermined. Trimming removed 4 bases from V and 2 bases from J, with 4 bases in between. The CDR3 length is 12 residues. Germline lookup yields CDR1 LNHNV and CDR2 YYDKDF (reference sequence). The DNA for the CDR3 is TGTGCCACCAGCACGGACACAGATACGCAGTATTTT. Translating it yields CATSTDTDTQYF.